A single sample is the source of the 21 T cell receptor beta chains below, sequenced in a study of cytomegalovirus exposure and HLA in healthy donors. The primer mix had 60 Vbeta and 13 Jbeta primers. Only in-frame clones appear in the TCRdb table, and some are missing; sequencing was by immunoSEQ multiplex PCR. The sample has approximately 80,000 clones; less than 85% are singletons. Sequenced: PBMCs. Receptors were obtained from a man in his sixties in good health and CMV-seronegative.

The chain couples TRBV10-1 to TRBJ2-5, with a weak D call TRBD2 (6 bases). The J call is in doubt because the DNA end fits TRBJ2-7 better. CDR1 and CDR2 from the germline V gene are WNHNN and SYGVQD (reference sequence). CDR3 length equals 18 residues. The CDR3, as DNA: TGCGCCAGCAGTGAGTCTAAACCGGGACTGATGAGCTCCTACGAGCAGTACTTC. Translated: CASSESKPGLMSSYEQYF.

This clone appeared a few times. This sequence joins TRBV6-5 and TRBJ1-5, with 9 nucleotides matching TRBD1. Germline lookup yields CDR1 MNHEY and CDR2 SVGAGI. After removal of 6 bases from V and 5 bases from J, the junction contained 8 bases not matched to a gene. This CDR3 has 15 amino acids. The CDR3 DNA reads as TGTGCCAGCAGAGAGGGACAGGGATGGGATCAGCCCCAGCATTTT. Translated: CASREGQGWDQPQHF.

This chain connects TRBV9 to TRBJ2-1, with D tentatively TRBD2 (7 bases). The germline CDR1 and CDR2 sequences are SGDLS and YYNGEE. The germline V and J ends were trimmed by 0 bases and 6 bases, with 22 bases remaining between them. The CDR3 is 18 residues long. CDR3 loop: CASSVEGGTRIPGNEQFF. Here the CDR3 DNA reads TGTGCCAGCAGCGTAGAGGGGGGGACCAGAATCCCTGGCAATGAGCAGTTCTTC.

V is TRBV6-5 and J is TRBJ2-7, with D possibly TRBD1 on 7 matching bases. This CDR3 contains 13 residues. Germline CDR1 is MNHEY and CDR2 is SVGAGI. The germline V and J ends were trimmed by 9 bases and 3 bases, with 15 bases remaining between them. CDR3 sequence: CASQAGQHYEQYF. The CDR3 region has the DNA TGTGCCAGTCAGGCGGGACAGCACTACGAGCAGTACTTC.

A few counts support this clone. The chain joins TRBV4-1 to TRBJ2-7; tentatively, D is TRBD1 (6 bases). The CDR3 sequence is 13 residues long. Trimming pared 5 bases from V and 2 bases from J, leaving 10 bases between. Germline CDR1 is MGHRA and CDR2 is YSYEKL. CDR3 residues: CASSWDKTYEQYF. CDR3 in DNA: TGCGCCAGCAGCTGGGACAAGACCTACGAGCAGTACTTC.

The chain links TRBV6-5 to TRBJ2-7, with D possibly being TRBD2 (5 bases). V lost 6 bases to trimming and J lost 4 bases, with 16 bases between them. The CDR3 spans 14 residues. Per germline, CDR1 MNHEY and CDR2 SVGAGI. CDR3: CASSPGLGRYEQYF. The CDR3 DNA reads as TGTGCCAGCAGCCCGGGGTTGGGTAGGTACGAGCAGTACTTC.

In this sample, this clone turned up a few times. The chain combines TRBV18 with TRBJ1-5; the D gene is possibly TRBD1 (6 bases). The CDR3 covers 12 residues. V lost 6 bases to trimming and J lost 4 bases, with 7 bases between them. Germline V gene sequence: CDR1 KGHSH, CDR2 LQKENI. The CDR3 sequence is CASSGQNQPQHF. In DNA form, the CDR3 reads TGTGCCAGCTCCGGACAGAATCAGCCCCAGCATTTT.

This clone came up a few times. This chain uses TRBV4-1 with TRBJ1-3, with 7 bases that match TRBD1. CDR1 is MGHRA and CDR2 is YSYEKL in the germline V gene. The CDR3 contains 17 residues. The junction had 7 bases not matched to a gene; V was cut back by 2 bases and J by 0 bases. The CDR3 sequence: CASSQPLTGRSGNTIYF. CDR3 in DNA: TGCGCCAGCAGCCAACCCTTGACAGGGCGCTCTGGAAACACCATATATTTT.

This clone was recorded once. As DNA, the CDR3 is TGCGCCAGCAGCCAAGATGTGGGGGCCAACTATGGCTACACCTTC. This codes for CASSQDVGANYGYTF. J is TRBJ1-2 and V is TRBV4-1; D possibly corresponds to TRBD1 (6 bases). The CDR3 has 15 residues. CDR1 MGHRA and CDR2 YSYEKL come from the germline V gene. Trimming shortened V by 0 bases and J by 2 bases, and 10 bases separated the two germline ends.

A single count supports this clone. The J gene is TRBJ2-5, the V gene TRBV5-1; 10 bases are shared with TRBD2. CDR3 length equals 16 residues. V shed 0 bases and J 5 bases; nucleotides not matched to a gene: 7. Germline assignment: CDR1 SGHRS and CDR2 YFSETQ. The CDR3 loop reads CASSLAVSGGKETQYF. CDR3 nucleotides: TGCGCCAGCAGCTTGGCTGTTAGCGGGGGGAAGGAGACCCAGTACTTC.

As regards this clone: At the DNA level, this CDR3 is encoded by other sequences in the same sample as well. The chain uses TRBV4-1 and TRBJ1-2; D not resolved. V was trimmed by 0 bases and J by 2 bases, leaving 10 bases between them. Germline CDR1 reads MGHRA; CDR2 reads YSYEKL. The CDR3 extends over 15 amino acids. The CDR3 DNA reads as TGCGCCAGCAGCCAAGAGGGAGGGTCCAACTATGGCTACACCTTC. Protein product: CASSQEGGSNYGYTF.

This chain connects TRBV7-9 to TRBJ1-2; D not resolved. This CDR3 has 14 residues. V was pared by 5 bases and J by 0 bases, with 10 bases between. The germline gives CDR1 SEHNR, CDR2 FQNEAQ (reference sequence). The CDR3 sequence: CASSLDTSNYGYTF. The CDR3 region has the DNA TGTGCCAGCAGCCTAGACACCTCTAACTATGGCTACACCTTC.

The chain recombines TRBV30 with TRBJ1-2; 9 bases fit TRBD1. V lost 3 bases, J lost 8 bases, and 7 bases stayed unmatched. Germline values: CDR1 GTSNPN, CDR2 SVGIG (reference sequence). There are 13 residues in the CDR3. The CDR3 loop reads CAWSLDRGRGYTF. The CDR3 nucleotides read TGTGCCTGGAGCTTGGACAGGGGAAGAGGCTACACCTTC.

This rearrangement joins TRBV29-1 to TRBJ1-1; D perhaps matches TRBD1 (5 bases). The ends were cut back, 7 bases at V and 5 bases at J, with 17 bases in the middle. The germline V gene has CDR1 SQVTM and CDR2 ANQGSEA. The CDR3 sequence is 13 residues long. In DNA, the CDR3 is TGCAGCGAATCGCGTGGGGCTAGGACTGAAGCTTTCTTT. This translates into CSESRGARTEAFF.

This chain links TRBV4-2 with TRBJ2-3, with 9 bases fitting TRBD2. This CDR3 is 15 amino acids long. V trimming: 5 bases; J trimming: 6 bases; junction bases outside the gene matches: 9. Germline V gene sequence: CDR1 LGHNA, CDR2 YNFKEQ. DNA of the CDR3: TGTGCCAGCAGCGAGTCTAGCGGGGTATTTGATACGCAGTATTTT. Amino acids: CASSESSGVFDTQYF.

The genes are TRBV27 and TRBJ2-2, with D perhaps matching TRBD1 (6 bases). The CDR3 has 16 residues. Germline V CDR1 and CDR2: MNHEY, SMNVEV (reference sequence). V lost 2 bases, J lost 0 bases, and 10 bases lay in between. This CDR3 is CASSLQGPPNTGELFF. For the CDR3, the DNA is TGTGCCAGCAGTTTACAGGGGCCACCGAACACCGGGGAGCTGTTTTTT.

This clone has only a few counts. The chain is built from TRBV2 and TRBJ1-1; a possible D gene is TRBD1 (5 bases). CDR1 is SNHLY and CDR2 is FYNNEI in the germline V gene. The CDR3 is made up of 12 amino acids. Trimming took 5 bases from V and 3 from J, leaving 7 bases between them. CDR3 nucleotide sequence: TGTGCCAGCAGTCCAGGGTACACTGAAGCTTTCTTT. Protein: CASSPGYTEAFF.

The rearrangement uses TRBV7-3 and TRBJ1-1, with 9 bases that match TRBD1. This CDR3 region has 19 residues. The germline V gene has CDR1 SGHTA and CDR2 FQGTGA. Trimming cost V 5 bases and J 1 base; bases outside gene matches: 17. The chain's CDR3 is CASSPPPPPGQGPNTEAFF. CDR3 coding DNA: TGTGCCAGCAGCCCTCCGCCACCCCCGGGACAGGGACCGAACACTGAAGCTTTCTTT.

Only a few counts were recorded for this clone. This sequence joins TRBV15 and TRBJ1-1, with D perhaps matching TRBD1 (5 bases). There are 13 residues in the CDR3. CDR1 and CDR2 from the germline V gene are LNHNV and YYDKDF (reference sequence). V dropped 6 bases and J dropped 6 bases, with 14 bases sitting between them. The CDR3 loop reads CATRPDGAPEAFF. CDR3 coding DNA: TGTGCCACCAGGCCCGATGGGGCCCCTGAAGCTTTCTTT.

This chain links TRBV5-1 with TRBJ2-2; TRBD2 matches 7 bases. The CDR3 is 16 amino acids. Germline V gene lookup returns CDR1 SGHRS and CDR2 YFSETQ. Germline trimming cut 3 bases from V and 0 bases from J; bases unmatched to any gene: 5. CDR3 protein: CASSSSGAANTGELFF. CDR3 nucleotide sequence: TGCGCCAGCAGCTCGAGCGGGGCTGCGAACACCGGGGAGCTGTTTTTT. The full variable domain, with the rest looked up from reference TRBV5-1 and TRBJ2-2, is KAGVTQTPRYLIKTRGQQVTLSCSPISGHRSVSWYQQTPGQGLQFLFEYFSETQRNKGNFPGRFSGRQFSNSRSEMNVSTLELGDSALYLCASSSSGAANTGELFFGEGSRLTVL.

The chain is built from TRBV14 and TRBJ2-2, with TRBD1 matching over 8 bases. CDR3 size: 18 residues. The ends lost 0 bases at V and 1 base at J; junction bases unmatched: 7. CDR1 and CDR2 (germline): SGHDN, FVKESK. Here the CDR3 DNA reads TGTGCCAGCAGCCAAGATTCCAGGGGGCTACTGAACACCGGGGAGCTGTTTTTT. As protein: CASSQDSRGLLNTGELFF.